The source of this T cell receptor beta chain is a study of blood T cell repertoires in COVID-19. Study in general: The study drew acute and convalescent COVID-19 samples from the United States, Italy and Spain.

Original processing methods: For nucleated cells, counts were estimated from reference gene primer amplification. Sequencing used immunoSEQ multiplex PCR; TCRdb keeps in-frame clones, though not all of them. V, J and clone size reflect that table, while D and trimming were determined from the DNA. The sample consists of about 91,000 clones, 88% of them appearing once. The sequence was obtained from a woman in her 70s with acute or convalescent COVID-19. The sequenced sample was peripheral blood.

The CDR3 bases are TGTGCCAGCTCACTTCTAGCGGGGGCGACAGGCGAGCAGTACTTC. Translation gives CASSLLAGATGEQYF. The gene calls are TRBV18 and TRBJ2-7, with 10 nucleotides matching TRBD2. There are 15 residues in the CDR3. Trimming cost V 4 bases and J 6 bases; bases outside gene matches: 9. CDR1 is KGHSH, CDR2 LQKENI, per germline. The whole variable domain, remainder taken from reference TRBV18 and TRBJ2-7, is NAGVMQNPRHLVRRRGQEARLRCSPMKGHSHVYWYRQLPEEGLKFMVYLQKENIIDESGMPKERFSAEFPKEGPSILRIQQVVRGDSAAYFCASSLLAGATGEQYFGPGTRLTVT.